The 30 T cell receptor beta chains listed next were all sequenced from one sample in a study of tumor and adjacent non-tumor tissue in lung cancer. TCRbeta libraries were built with three rounds of nested PCR, modified from ARM-PCR. TCRdb re-called the multiplex PCR reads with MiXCR, one entry per CDR3 protein. This sample has over 110,000 distinct CDR3 sequences, with 66% found just once. No cell sorting was done before RNA was extracted from the tissue. Sequenced material: lung tumor tissue. Every receptor here comes from a man aged 55 to 70 with small cell lung cancer.

A remark on this clonotype: This may come from a read error, since a much larger clone is one base off. The chain employs TRBV20-1 and TRBJ1-2; D unclear. The CDR3 is 12 residues long. Per the germline V gene, CDR1 is DFQATT and CDR2 is SNEGSKA (reference sequence). The CDR3 loop is CSAPPAVGGYIF. CDR3 bases: TGCAGTGCTCCCCCGGCGGTTGGAGGCTACATCTTC.

In the case of this clonotype: Likely a read error: the CDR3 ends without its conserved phenylalanine or tryptophan. The chain carries TRBV12-3 or TRBV12-4 and TRBJ2-2; the match to TRBD2 covers 9 bases. The J segment lost 7 bases and the V segment lost 4 bases, leaving 7 bases of the junction unmatched. The CDR3 extends over 15 amino acids. The CDR3 region has the DNA TGTGCCAGCAGTTCTGGGGGACTAGCTGTCGGGGAGCTGTTTCTT. This codes for CASSSGGLAVGELFL.

Concerning this clonotype itself: Germline is not matched at one junction end, which may reflect a read error. The chain has TRBV4-1 and TRBJ2-7, with D unresolved. The CDR3 consists of 15 residues. Germline V lookup: CDR1 MGHRA, CDR2 YSYEKL. The DNA of the CDR3 is TGCGCCGGCAGCCCGTTGGGCGCAGCCGATCGGGAGCAGTACTTC. Translation gives CAGSPLGAADREQYF.

This clonotype has a count of ten or more. The V call is TRBV29-1, the J call TRBJ2-5; D remains unclear. The CDR3 runs 11 residues. Germline-derived CDR1 and CDR2 are SQVTM and ANQGSEA. V lost 5 bases and J lost 4, with 8 bases in between. CDR3: CSVISVETQYF. In DNA, the CDR3 is TGCAGCGTTATCTCGGTAGAGACCCAGTACTTC. The full variable domain, rest sourced from reference TRBV29-1 and TRBJ2-5, is SAVISQKPSRDICQRGTSLTIQCQVDSQVTMMFWYRQQPGQSLTLIATANQGSEATYESGFVIDKFPISRPNLTFSTLTVSNMSPEDSSIYLCSVISVETQYFGPGTRLLVL.

This clonotype has at least ten counts. The chain uses TRBV12-3 or TRBV12-4 and TRBJ2-1; tentative D call: TRBD2 (7 bases). Trimming removed 8 bases at V and 5 bases at J, with 16 bases between. The CDR3 consists of 14 residues. The CDR3 coding sequence is TGTGCCAGCGCGGTTAGGGGGGGTCACAATGAGCAGTTCTTC. It codes for CASAVRGGHNEQFF.

This clonotype was observed many times. CDR3: CSARDLTSDHEQYF. The CDR3 bases are TGCAGTGCTAGAGATCTAACTAGCGACCACGAGCAGTACTTC. This chain uses TRBV20-1 with TRBJ2-7; 7 bases fit TRBD2. CDR1 and CDR2 from the germline V gene are DFQATT and SNEGSKA (reference sequence). The CDR3 runs 14 residues. Trimming cost V 0 bases and J 5 bases; bases outside gene matches: 7.

This clonotype was seen ten or more times. This chain joins TRBV11-1 and TRBJ1-1, with 7 bases lining up with TRBD1. Germline CDR1 is SGHAT and CDR2 is FQDESV (reference sequence). The CDR3 runs to 14 residues. The V segment lost 5 bases and the J segment 4 bases; nucleotides outside the gene matches: 7. CDR3 nucleotides: TGTGCCAGCAGCCCACAGGGGCAAAGCACTGAAGCTTTCTTT. Translation gives CASSPQGQSTEAFF.

This clonotype was detected once. Sequence at one end of the junction differs from germline and may be a read error. This chain uses TRBV20-1 with TRBJ2-2, with TRBD2 as a possible D gene (5 bases). The CDR3 has 14 amino acids. CDR1 is DFQATT and CDR2 is SNEGSKA in the germline V gene (reference sequence). For the CDR3, the DNA is TGCAGTGCTAGCTCTTTACAGAACACCGGGGAGCCGTTTTTC. Protein product: CSASSLQNTGEPFF.

This clonotype came up once. Just one base apart from a much larger clone, this may be a read error. The conserved phenylalanine or tryptophan normally closing the CDR3 is absent here, so this likely arose from a read error. The V call is TRBV6-1, the J call TRBJ2-3; tentative D call: TRBD1 (5 bases). Per germline, CDR1 MNHNS and CDR2 SASEGT. Trimming removed 0 bases at V and 11 bases at J, with 18 bases between. The CDR3 consists of 15 residues. The CDR3 DNA reads as TGTGCCAGCAGTGAAGCTACAACTCCACAAAGGGGGCAGTATTCT. It specifies CASSEATTPQRGQYS.

Note on this clonotype: A much larger clone sits a single nucleotide away, making a read error possible. The chain is built from TRBV20-1 and TRBJ2-7, with a tentative D call TRBD2 (6 bases). The CDR3 is 16 residues long. V shed 0 bases and J shed 0 bases, with 15 bases lying between them. CDR1 is DFQATT, CDR2 SNEGSKA, per germline (reference sequence). CDR3 DNA sequence: TGCAGTGCTAGAGATAGGGGCGGGATAAGCTCCTACGAGCAGTACTTC. This gives the protein CSARDRGGISSYEQYF.

Only a few counts were recorded for this clonotype. The chain carries TRBV20-1 and TRBJ2-5; 7 bases align to TRBD1. The V gene end was trimmed by 3 bases and the J gene end by 5 bases; junction bases not matched to a gene: 12. This CDR3 contains 15 residues. The germline V gene encodes CDR1 DFQATT and CDR2 SNEGSKA (reference sequence). The CDR3 nucleotides are TGCAGTGCTAGTTCCCGGGACAGAGAGGCGGAGACCCAGTACTTC. Translating it yields CSASSRDREAETQYF.

Notes on this clonotype: An end of the junction does not agree with germline; a read error may underlie this. The chain joins TRBV29-1 to TRBJ1-4; maybe TRBD1 (5 bases). There are 13 residues in the CDR3. Germline CDR1 is SQVTM and CDR2 is ANQGSEA. The CDR3 nucleotides are TGTAGGGCTGAGACAGCGAATAATGAAAAACTGTTTTTT. Translating gives CRAETANNEKLFF.

J is TRBJ1-6 and V is TRBV12-3 or TRBV12-4, with 7 positions matching TRBD1. The CDR3 totals 15 residues. CDR3 nucleotides: TGTGTCATCAGTTTGGATACAGGGGAACAAGAACCCCTCCACTTT. The encoded protein is CVISLDTGEQEPLHF.

The chain links TRBV4-2 to TRBJ2-3; possibly TRBD2 for D (5 bases). Germline values: CDR1 LGHNA, CDR2 YNFKEQ. The V and J ends lost 6 bases and 2 bases respectively, with 12 bases between them. This CDR3 region has 14 residues. The CDR3 loop reads CASRRGGDTDTQYF. For the CDR3, the DNA is TGTGCCAGCAGAAGAGGAGGAGACACAGATACGCAGTATTTT.

V usage is TRBV11-1 and J usage is TRBJ1-1, with TRBD1 matching 9 bases. The CDR3 covers 17 residues. Trimming removed 5 bases from V and 1 base from J; junction bases left unmatched: 11. Germline-derived CDR1 and CDR2 are SGHAT and FQDESV (reference sequence). This CDR3 is CASSHDPGQGKNTEAFF. CDR3 sequence (DNA): TGTGCCAGCAGCCACGACCCGGGACAGGGAAAGAACACTGAAGCTTTCTTT.

This clonotype came up a few times. This chain connects TRBV29-1 to TRBJ2-5; 9 bases align to TRBD2. Germline V lookup: CDR1 SQVTM, CDR2 ANQGSEA. The V gene end was trimmed by 5 bases and the J gene end by 4 bases; junction bases not matched to a gene: 11. There are 15 residues in the CDR3. The CDR3 nucleotides read TGCAGCGTTAGGTTTAGCGGGAGTGTTCGAGAGACCCAGTACTTC. This sequence encodes CSVRFSGSVRETQYF.

This sequence joins TRBV4-2 and TRBJ2-4, with TRBD2 matching over 11 bases. Trimming at V came to 1 base and at J to 11 bases, leaving 1 base not matched to a gene. The V gene's germline CDR1 is LGHNA and CDR2 YNFKEQ. The CDR3 spans 13 residues. Here the CDR3 DNA reads TGTGCCAGCAGCCAAGTTAGCGGGAGGGTTCAGTACTTC. Its protein product is CASSQVSGRVQYF.

About this clonotype: A read error is possible here, since a much larger clone lies one base away. The chain has TRBV12-3 or TRBV12-4 and TRBJ1-2, with 8 bases identical to TRBD1. The CDR3 is made up of 14 amino acids. CDR3 residues: CASCLRDRRTGYTF. The CDR3 bases are TGTGCCAGCTGTTTAAGGGACAGGCGTACGGGCTACACCTTC.

With respect to this clonotype: A much bigger clone sits one base away, suggesting this may be a read error. The chain combines TRBV6-2 or TRBV6-3 with TRBJ1-1; D gene uncertain. Germline loops: CDR1 MNHEY, CDR2 SVGEGT. The CDR3 consists of 13 residues. DNA for the CDR3: TGTGTCAGCAACCAACCCAGGAACACTGAAGCTTTCTTT. This sequence encodes CVSNQPRNTEAFF.

Of note for this clonotype: Relative to the germline gene, one junction end is altered; a read error may explain this. CDR3 protein: CATSPLPRETHYF. DNA of the CDR3: TGTGCCACCAGTCCCCTCCCTAGAGAGACCCACTACTTC. The rearrangement uses TRBV6-2 or TRBV6-3 and TRBJ2-5; no firm D call. Looked up from germline, CDR1 is MNHEY and CDR2 is SVGEGT. CDR3 length equals 13 residues.

A remark on this clonotype: A junction end diverges from the germline sequence, so it may reflect a read error. V is TRBV7-9 and J is TRBJ1-1, with a possible D match to TRBD1 (5 bases). CDR3 length: 13 amino acids. Germline lookup yields CDR1 SEHNR and CDR2 FQNEAQ (reference sequence). The CDR3 DNA follows: TGTGCCAACAGCTTCGGAGGGGACACTGAAGCTTTCTTT. It encodes CANSFGGDTEAFF.

The V and J genes are TRBV4-1 and TRBJ1-6; TRBD1 matches at 7 bases. CDR3 size: 14 residues. Germline loops: CDR1 MGHRA, CDR2 YSYEKL. V lost 4 bases and J lost 14; bases outside the gene matches: 11. CDR3 amino acids: CASSPGTAGLTLHF. DNA for the CDR3: TGCGCCAGCAGCCCCGGGACAGCGGGTCTAACCCTCCACTTT.

As to this clonotype: A much larger clone differs from this one at a single base, so this may be a read error. The V and J genes are TRBV29-1 and TRBJ2-5; perhaps TRBD2 as D (5 bases). Germline lookup yields CDR1 SQVTM and CDR2 ANQGSEA. CDR3 length equals 12 residues. The CDR3 DNA sequence: TGCAACGGGATGCGGACCCAAGAGACCCAGTACTTC. This encodes CNGMRTQETQYF.

The J gene is TRBJ1-5, the V gene TRBV29-1; 7 bases line up with TRBD1. Trimming cost V 5 bases and J 6 bases; bases outside gene matches: 7. This CDR3 has 13 residues. From germline, CDR1 is SQVTM and CDR2 ANQGSEA. In DNA, the CDR3 is TGCAGCGTTATAAGACAGGGAGGTCAGCCCCAGCATTTT. As protein: CSVIRQGGQPQHF. Complete variable domain (other parts from reference TRBV29-1 and TRBJ1-5): SAVISQKPSRDICQRGTSLTIQCQVDSQVTMMFWYRQQPGQSLTLIATANQGSEATYESGFVIDKFPISRPNLTFSTLTVSNMSPEDSSIYLCSVIRQGGQPQHFGDGTRLSIL.

V is TRBV24-1 and J is TRBJ2-7, with a possible D match to TRBD2 (6 bases). V lost 6 bases to trimming and J lost 0 bases, with 8 bases between them. Germline assignment: CDR1 KGHDR and CDR2 SFDVKD. This CDR3 has 13 amino acids. CDR3 residues: CATSFGSSYEQYF. As DNA, the CDR3 is TGTGCCACCAGTTTCGGGAGCTCCTACGAGCAGTACTTC.

This clonotype has just a few counts. The chain carries TRBV20-1 and TRBJ2-1, with 8 bases aligning to TRBD2. Germline loops: CDR1 DFQATT, CDR2 SNEGSKA (reference sequence). This CDR3 is built from 16 residues. V gave up 5 bases and J gave up 7 bases; unmatched junction bases: 16. The CDR3 loop reads CSASSSGTRTGNEQFF. The DNA of the CDR3 is TGCAGTGCTTCATCCTCCGGGACTAGGACGGGAAATGAGCAGTTCTTC.

Comment on this clonotype: One base away lies a much larger clone, so this may be a sequencing read error. The rearrangement uses TRBV20-1 and TRBJ2-1; TRBD1 is a possible D gene (6 bases). Per the germline V gene, CDR1 is DFQATT and CDR2 is SNEGSKA (reference sequence). The CDR3 is made up of 16 amino acids. The CDR3 DNA is TGCAGTGCTAGCCCCCTGGGGGCGGTCCAGGACAATGAGCGGTTCTTC. Protein: CSASPLGAVQDNERFF.

The sample holds many counts of this clonotype. The chain couples TRBV29-1 to TRBJ2-4; D remains unclear. The CDR3 length is 15 residues. V was cut by 1 base and J by 0 bases, with 10 bases left in between. Germline V gene data show CDR1 as SQVTM and CDR2 as ANQGSEA. The CDR3 nucleotides are TGCAGCGTTGAAGTGCTAAACCTAGCCAAAAACATTCAGTACTTC. Translation gives CSVEVLNLAKNIQYF. The full variable domain, with the rest looked up from reference TRBV29-1 and TRBJ2-4, is SAVISQKPSRDICQRGTSLTIQCQVDSQVTMMFWYRQQPGQSLTLIATANQGSEATYESGFVIDKFPISRPNLTFSTLTVSNMSPEDSSIYLCSVEVLNLAKNIQYFGAGTRLSVL.

Turning to this clonotype: One end of the junction fails to match germline, which may point to a read error. The chain combines TRBV4-2 with TRBJ2-7; the match to TRBD1 covers 9 bases. CDR3 size: 15 residues. Germline V CDR1 and CDR2: LGHNA, YNFKEQ. Here the CDR3 DNA reads TGTGCCAGGAGCCAAAAGGACAGGGGCTCCTACGAGCAGTACTTC. Its translation: CARSQKDRGSYEQYF.

This clonotype was counted a few times. The gene calls are TRBV20-1 and TRBJ1-3, with TRBD1 matching 9 bases. V shed 0 bases and J 3 bases; nucleotides not matched to a gene: 9. The CDR3 totals 17 residues. Germline V CDR1 and CDR2: DFQATT, SNEGSKA (reference sequence). DNA for the CDR3: TGCAGTGCTAGAGATCCGGCACGGACAGGGGATGGAAACACCATATATTTT. It is translated as CSARDPARTGDGNTIYF.